This entry describes one TCR beta chain. Antigen specificity is unknown. Data came from immunoSEQ multiplex PCR; TCRdb stores just in-frame clones and leaves some out. The table has under 45,000 clones, roughly 93% seen once. This CDR3 comprises 14 residues. The germline V gene has CDR1 LNHDA and CDR2 SQIVND (reference sequence). V was pared by 8 bases and J by 1 base, with 12 bases between. The data were taken from a study of graft-versus-host responses after intestinal transplantation. Study details: In this cohort, recipients had multivisceral, liver-intestinal, or isolated intestinal transplants.

Notes on the study in general: The marrow of recipients harbored GvH clones, and ileum or blood showed some of them first. There was an association between peak levels of circulating GvH clones and early post-transplant HvG declines. Patients with graft-donor T cell macrochimerism had high graft-versus-host to host-versus-graft clonal ratios in allografts.

This sequence originates from a human patient who received an intestinal transplant, so some T cells may come from the graft donor. The chain carries TRBV19 and TRBJ1-3, with D hard to call. The sequenced sample was PBMCs, obtained roughly 110 weeks after intestinal transplantation. CDR3 sequence (DNA): TGTGCCAGTCGCCGCCCGGGGTCTGGAAACACCATATATTTT. This sequence encodes CASRRPGSGNTIYF.